The present T cell receptor beta chain was sequenced within a study of monozygotic twins with inflammatory bowel disease. The CDR3 is 15 amino acids. It was approximately 3,700 ng of total RNA that each TCR library used. Nested PCRs (approximately 16 and 10 cycles, two total) were applied to TCRalpha and TCRbeta cDNA. No DNA is given; TCRdb re-called the 5' RACE reads and lists each CDR3 protein once. The sample's table shows about 300,000 distinct CDR3 sequences. The TCR was taken from a human donor with ulcerative colitis or Crohn's disease, or a healthy co-twin of an affected twin (not recorded which). J is TRBJ1-3 and V is TRBV12-3 or TRBV12-4; the D call of TRBD1 rests on TCRdb alone, since no DNA is present to check it. What was sequenced was blood. The CDR3 sequence: CASSLGQILGNTIYF.